The 7 T cell receptor beta chains presented below share a single source sample, sequenced in a study of blood T cell repertoires in COVID-19. Measured with immunoSEQ multiplex PCR; TCRdb has only the in-frame clones, and not every one. The sample has fewer than 200,000 clones; just under 85% are singletons. The specimen sequenced was peripheral blood. These TCRs come from a woman older than 75 with acute or convalescent COVID-19.

The V gene is TRBV7-9, the J gene TRBJ2-7, with TRBD2 matching over 9 bases. V shed 5 bases, J shed 8 bases, and the junction held 19 bases outside the gene matches. This CDR3 comprises 17 residues. CDR1 and CDR2 from the germline V gene are SEHNR and FQNEAQ (reference sequence). The CDR3 nucleotides read TGTGCCAGCAGCCCCACCGAAGGGGGACTAGCCTACCTCCAGCAGTACTTC. Translating gives CASSPTEGGLAYLQQYF.

This clone was recorded a few times. CDR3 loop: CASRAWGGGNTEAFF. The CDR3 DNA reads as TGTGCCAGCAGGGCTTGGGGAGGTGGGAACACTGAAGCTTTCTTT. The chain has TRBV6-5 and TRBJ1-1; D gene unclear. The CDR3 is 15 amino acids. Germline V lookup: CDR1 MNHEY, CDR2 SVGAGI. Trimming pared 6 bases from V and 1 base from J, leaving 15 bases between.

The chain is built from TRBV9 and TRBJ1-5; TRBD1 agrees at 7 bases. CDR1 is SGDLS and CDR2 is YYNGEE in the germline V gene. Trimming at V came to 3 bases and at J to 0 bases, leaving 3 bases not matched to a gene. The CDR3 sequence is 15 residues long. The CDR3 protein is CASSAQGVSNQPQHF. CDR3 in DNA: TGTGCCAGCAGCGCTCAGGGGGTTAGCAATCAGCCCCAGCATTTT.

The chain combines TRBV6-1 with TRBJ1-6; D not certain. The CDR3 contains 16 residues. Germline V gives CDR1 MNHNS, CDR2 SASEGT. V was shortened by 4 bases and J by 4 bases, with 14 bases between the two germline ends. The CDR3 DNA reads as TGTGCCAGCAGTGGGAGGCTCACGGGTTATAATTCACCCCTCCACTTT. This translates into CASSGRLTGYNSPLHF.

The V gene is TRBV29-1, the J gene TRBJ1-1; D is possibly TRBD1 (5 bases). With 8 bases removed from V and 3 bases from J, the gap between germline ends came to 19 bases. This CDR3 comprises 14 residues. In germline, CDR1 is SQVTM, CDR2 ANQGSEA. In nucleotides, the CDR3 is TGCAGCATGTCCGAAGGGGCGACCTACACTGAAGCTTTCTTT. Amino acid sequence: CSMSEGATYTEAFF.

The chain uses TRBV29-1 and TRBJ2-7; tentative D call: TRBD2 (6 bases). The CDR3 contains 16 residues. Germline V gene lookup returns CDR1 SQVTM and CDR2 ANQGSEA. Trimming shortened V by 4 bases and J by 2 bases, and 21 bases separated the two germline ends. The CDR3 is CSVAGVVNKPAYEQYF. CDR3 DNA sequence: TGCAGCGTTGCGGGGGTGGTCAACAAGCCCGCCTACGAGCAGTACTTC.

This clone was counted only a few times. The same CDR3 also results from other DNA sequences found in this sample. The chain carries TRBV9 and TRBJ1-1; weak D call: TRBD1 (5 bases). The V gene's germline CDR1 is SGDLS and CDR2 YYNGEE. There are 13 residues in the CDR3. The ends were cut back, 3 bases at V and 0 bases at J, with 6 bases in the middle. CDR3 protein: CASSGQLNTEAFF. DNA for the CDR3: TGTGCCAGCAGCGGACAGTTGAACACTGAAGCTTTCTTT.